These T cell receptor beta chains were read from a single sample in a study of blood T cell repertoires in COVID-19. Using immunoSEQ multiplex PCR, the repertoire was profiled, and TCRdb retains in-frame clones only, with some absent. The sample consists of about 350,000 clones, almost 90% of them appearing once. The source material was PBMCs or T cells enriched from blood (not recorded which). The source of these receptors is a woman aged 30 to 39 who had been exposed to COVID-19. Both conserved end residues are part of each CDR3. Fields, in order: CDR3 protein, CDR3 DNA, D gene, V gene, clone size, J gene. A D gene is named only where the DNA matches it firmly. A clone size is listed for some rows: how often the clone was seen (once, few, many), or a class if it is expanded.

CDR3aa: CAWSVHGGPQYF; CDR3nt: TGTGCCTGGAGTGTACACGGGGGGCCCCAGTACTTC; d_gene: .; v_gene: TRBV30; abundance: .; j_gene: TRBJ2-5
CDR3aa: CASTVIGTNYEQYF; CDR3nt: TGTGCCAGCACCGTCATTGGGACAAACTACGAGCAGTACTTC; d_gene: .; v_gene: TRBV28; abundance: .; j_gene: TRBJ2-7
CDR3aa: CASSILAGVTGELFF; CDR3nt: TGTGCCAGTAGTATACTGGCGGGAGTCACCGGGGAGCTGTTTTTT; d_gene: TRBD2; v_gene: TRBV19; abundance: few; j_gene: TRBJ2-2
CDR3aa: CASRETGLVGGYF; CDR3nt: TGTGCCAGCAGAGAGACAGGGCTGGTCGGCGGGTACTTC; d_gene: TRBD1; v_gene: TRBV6-5; abundance: .; j_gene: TRBJ2-7
CDR3aa: CASSDDRGLGEKLFF; CDR3nt: TGTGCCAGCAGCGACGACAGAGGTTTAGGGGAAAAACTGTTTTTT; d_gene: .; v_gene: TRBV2; abundance: .; j_gene: TRBJ1-4
CDR3aa: CASSLDPSGSTDTQYF; CDR3nt: TGTGCCAGCAGTTTGGACCCGAGCGGGAGCACAGATACGCAGTATTTT; d_gene: .; v_gene: TRBV27; abundance: .; j_gene: TRBJ2-3
CDR3aa: CASIGRGRNTEAFF; CDR3nt: TGTGCCAGCATTGGTCGGGGAAGGAACACTGAAGCTTTCTTT; d_gene: .; v_gene: TRBV2; abundance: .; j_gene: TRBJ1-1
CDR3aa: CATSDPGQGATYEQYF; CDR3nt: TGTGCCACCAGTGATCCCGGTCAGGGGGCAACCTACGAGCAGTACTTC; d_gene: TRBD1; v_gene: TRBV24-1; abundance: once; j_gene: TRBJ2-7
CDR3aa: CASGLVRGTEAFF; CDR3nt: TGTGCTAGTGGTTTGGTAAGGGGGACTGAAGCTTTCTTT; d_gene: .; v_gene: TRBV12-5; abundance: .; j_gene: TRBJ1-1
CDR3aa: CASSLTTSDRGGGYTF; CDR3nt: TGCGCCAGCAGCTTGACGACCTCTGACAGGGGTGGTGGCTACACCTTC; d_gene: TRBD1; v_gene: TRBV5-1; abundance: .; j_gene: TRBJ1-2
CDR3aa: CASSETGTGSYEQYF; CDR3nt: TGTGCCAGCAGCGAAACCGGGACAGGGAGCTACGAGCAGTACTTC; d_gene: TRBD1; v_gene: TRBV7-8; abundance: .; j_gene: TRBJ2-7
CDR3aa: CASSPQEGTGTGELFF; CDR3nt: TGTGCCAGCTCACCACAAGAGGGTACGGGCACCGGGGAGCTGTTTTTT; d_gene: .; v_gene: TRBV18; abundance: .; j_gene: TRBJ2-2
CDR3aa: CASSVGGRNTEAFF; CDR3nt: TGTGCCAGCAGCGTAGGAGGGCGGAACACTGAAGCTTTCTTT; d_gene: .; v_gene: TRBV9; abundance: .; j_gene: TRBJ1-1
CDR3aa: CASTPGPSYNEQFF; CDR3nt: TGTGCCAGCACCCCAGGGCCTTCTTACAATGAGCAGTTCTTC; d_gene: .; v_gene: TRBV2; abundance: .; j_gene: TRBJ2-1
CDR3aa: CASSLADRGSGETQYF; CDR3nt: TGTGCCAGCAGCTTAGCGGACAGGGGGTCGGGGGAGACCCAGTACTTC; d_gene: TRBD1; v_gene: TRBV7-9; abundance: .; j_gene: TRBJ2-5
CDR3aa: CASSRVGQGEAFF; CDR3nt: TGTGCCAGCAGCCGGGTAGGACAGGGGGAAGCTTTCTTT; d_gene: TRBD1; v_gene: TRBV4-2; abundance: .; j_gene: TRBJ1-1
CDR3aa: CASSPRQGRGSSYGYTF; CDR3nt: TGTGCCAGCAGTCCACGACAGGGTCGGGGGAGTAGCTATGGCTACACCTTC; d_gene: TRBD1; v_gene: TRBV27; abundance: .; j_gene: TRBJ1-2
CDR3aa: CASSPGQGAEAFF; CDR3nt: TGTGCCAGCTCACCGGGACAGGGAGCTGAAGCTTTCTTT; d_gene: TRBD1; v_gene: TRBV18; abundance: .; j_gene: TRBJ1-1
CDR3aa: CASSIGTSGSVSIETQYF; CDR3nt: TGTGCCAGTAGTATTGGGACTAGCGGGAGTGTATCAATCGAGACCCAGTACTTC; d_gene: TRBD2; v_gene: TRBV19; abundance: .; j_gene: TRBJ2-5
CDR3aa: CARIYTGFNRENTGDGFGYTF; CDR3nt: TGTGCCAGAATCTACACGGGTTTCAACAGGGAAAATACCGGGGATGGCTTTGGCTACACCTTC; d_gene: .; v_gene: TRBV5-3; abundance: .; j_gene: TRBJ1-2
CDR3aa: CASSRGGSPLHF; CDR3nt: TGTGCCAGCAGCCGAGGGGGTTCACCCCTCCACTTT; d_gene: .; v_gene: TRBV28; abundance: .; j_gene: TRBJ1-6
CDR3aa: CASSLGQVNNSPLHF; CDR3nt: TGTGCCAGCAGCCTGGGACAGGTGAATAATTCACCCCTCCACTTT; d_gene: TRBD1; v_gene: TRBV11-3; abundance: .; j_gene: TRBJ1-6
CDR3aa: CASSGLAGGPREQFF; CDR3nt: TGTGCCAGCAGCGGCCTAGCGGGAGGGCCTAGAGAGCAGTTCTTC; d_gene: TRBD2; v_gene: TRBV9; abundance: .; j_gene: TRBJ2-1
CDR3aa: CASSSTSGRVLNEQFF; CDR3nt: TGTGCCAGTAGTTCGACTAGCGGGAGGGTTTTGAATGAGCAGTTCTTC; d_gene: TRBD2; v_gene: TRBV19; abundance: .; j_gene: TRBJ2-1
CDR3aa: CASSLGDRGANQPQHF; CDR3nt: TGTGCCAGCTCCCTGGGTGACAGGGGGGCGAATCAGCCCCAGCATTTT; d_gene: TRBD1; v_gene: TRBV5-5; abundance: .; j_gene: TRBJ1-5
CDR3aa: CASSSLGGYTF; CDR3nt: TGTGCCAGCAGCAGCCTTGGTGGCTACACCTTC; d_gene: .; v_gene: TRBV7-9; abundance: .; j_gene: TRBJ1-2
CDR3aa: CSVRPAQGAVTEAFF; CDR3nt: TGCAGCGTTCGACCGGCACAGGGGGCGGTCACTGAAGCTTTCTTT; d_gene: TRBD1; v_gene: TRBV29-1; abundance: .; j_gene: TRBJ1-1
CDR3aa: CASSQAGTGFFGELFF; CDR3nt: TGTGCCAGCAGCCAAGCCGGGACAGGGTTCTTCGGGGAGCTGTTTTTT; d_gene: TRBD1; v_gene: TRBV3-1/TRBV3-2; abundance: .; j_gene: TRBJ2-2
CDR3aa: CASSRGQTNTEAFF; CDR3nt: TGTGCCAGCAGCCGAGGCCAGACGAACACTGAAGCTTTCTTT; d_gene: .; v_gene: TRBV21-1; abundance: .; j_gene: TRBJ1-1